This TCR beta chain originates from a study of cytomegalovirus exposure and HLA in healthy donors. Vbeta (60) and Jbeta (13) primers were used in the PCR. Repertoires were generated with immunoSEQ multiplex PCR, while TCRdb's copy carries only in-frame clones and drops some. The profile shows under 50,000 clones, about nine tenths of them singletons. The ends were cut back, 4 bases at V and 4 bases at J, with 11 bases in the middle. The CDR3 sequence is 13 residues long. Germline loops: CDR1 LNHDA, CDR2 SQIVND (reference sequence). Likely unrecorded immune exposures existed in these nominally healthy donors.

The rearrangement joins TRBV19 to TRBJ2-7; the D gene is possibly TRBD1 (6 bases). This sequence originates from a woman aged 40 to 50 in good health and CMV-seropositive. The sample consisted of PBMCs. CDR3 amino acids: CASSREQGYEQYF. The DNA of the CDR3 is TGTGCCAGTAGTAGAGAACAGGGATACGAGCAGTACTTC. The whole variable domain, remainder taken from reference TRBV19 and TRBJ2-7, is DGGITQSPKYLFRKEGQNVTLSCEQNLNHDAMYWYRQDPGQGLRLIYYSQIVNDFQKGDIAEGYSVSREKKESFPLTVTSAQKNPTAFYLCASSREQGYEQYFGPGTRLTVT.